These 4 T cell receptor beta chains were sequenced from one sample in a study of blood T cell repertoires in COVID-19. Clones were sequenced by immunoSEQ multiplex PCR, and TCRdb holds only the in-frame ones, with some missing. There are about 200,000 clones in the sample; 80% to 90% occur only once, and 3% to 4% lies in the top ten. What was sequenced was PBMCs or T cells enriched from blood (not recorded which). The receptors here all came from a woman aged 40 to 55 with acute COVID-19.

The CDR3 reads CSVADPWEAYEQYF. The CDR3 DNA reads as TGCAGCGTTGCCGACCCCTGGGAGGCCTACGAGCAGTACTTC. The chain employs TRBV29-1 and TRBJ2-7; TRBD2 might be the D (6 bases). Trimming removed 4 bases at V and 2 bases at J, with 15 bases between. Germline values: CDR1 SQVTM, CDR2 ANQGSEA. This CDR3 region has 14 residues.

The chain links TRBV2 to TRBJ1-5; D is possibly TRBD1 (6 bases). The V and J ends lost 6 bases and 1 base respectively, with 7 bases between them. Per the germline V gene, CDR1 is SNHLY and CDR2 is FYNNEI. The CDR3 totals 13 residues. The CDR3 nucleotides read TGTGCCAGCAGCGGACAGAGCAATCAGCCCCAGCATTTT. This translates into CASSGQSNQPQHF.

This clone was counted only a few times. The V and J genes are TRBV4-1 and TRBJ2-1, with 11 bases identical to TRBD2. The V gene's germline CDR1 is MGHRA and CDR2 YSYEKL. There are 18 residues in the CDR3. J was trimmed by 7 bases and V by 0 bases; bases with no gene match: 11. The CDR3 protein is CASSQDRFRLAGGNEQFF. The CDR3 DNA is TGCGCCAGCAGCCAAGATCGATTCCGGCTAGCGGGAGGTAATGAGCAGTTCTTC.

V gene TRBV19 combines with J gene TRBJ1-3; D gene unclear. Germline V lookup: CDR1 LNHDA, CDR2 SQIVND (reference sequence). The CDR3 runs 14 residues. V was trimmed by 7 bases and J by 0 bases, leaving 10 bases between them. This CDR3 reads CASNEANSGNTIYF. Here the CDR3 DNA reads TGTGCCAGTAATGAAGCCAACTCTGGAAACACCATATATTTT.